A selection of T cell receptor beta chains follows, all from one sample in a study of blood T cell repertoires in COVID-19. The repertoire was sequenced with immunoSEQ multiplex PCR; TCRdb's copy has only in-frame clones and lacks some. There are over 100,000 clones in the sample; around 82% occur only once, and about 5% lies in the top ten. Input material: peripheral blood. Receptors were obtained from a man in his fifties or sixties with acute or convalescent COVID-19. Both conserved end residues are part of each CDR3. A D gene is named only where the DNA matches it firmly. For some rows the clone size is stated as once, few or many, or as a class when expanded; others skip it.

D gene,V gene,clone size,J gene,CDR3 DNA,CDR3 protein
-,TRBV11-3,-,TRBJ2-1,TGTGCCAGCAGCTGGGGGGTCAGGGACAATGAGCAGTTCTTC,CASSWGVRDNEQFF
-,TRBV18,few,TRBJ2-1,TGTGCCAGCTCACCACGCCCGGGGGAGCAGTTCTTC,CASSPRPGEQFF
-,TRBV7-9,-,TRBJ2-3,TGTGCCAGCAGCCAGAGCACAGATACGCAGTATTTT,CASSQSTDTQYF
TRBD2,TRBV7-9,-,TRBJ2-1,TGTGCCAGCAGCTTAACACTAGCGGGGGGTCGCTCCTACAATGAGCAGTTCTTC,CASSLTLAGGRSYNEQFF
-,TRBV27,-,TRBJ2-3,TGTGCCAGCCGAACCCCCTATGCGCAGTATTTT,CASRTPYAQYF
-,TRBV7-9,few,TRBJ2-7,TGTGCCAGCAGCTTACGGAGACAGAGCTCCTACGAGCAGTACTTC,CASSLRRQSSYEQYF
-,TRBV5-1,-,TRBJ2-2,TGCGCCAGCAGCTTGGACGGTACCGGGGAGCTGTTTTTT,CASSLDGTGELFF
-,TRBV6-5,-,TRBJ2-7,TGTGCCTGCCGAAGGGGAGGAGAGCAGTACTTC,CACRRGGEQYF
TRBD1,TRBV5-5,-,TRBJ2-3,TGTGCCAGCAGCTTACAGGGGGCAGATACGCAGTATTTT,CASSLQGADTQYF
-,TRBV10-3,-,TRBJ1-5,TGTGCCATCAGTGAGTTACAGTCCAATCAGCCCCAGCATTTT,CAISELQSNQPQHF
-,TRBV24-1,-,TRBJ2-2,TGTGCCACCAGTGATCCCACACCAAACACCGGGGAGCTGTTTTTT,CATSDPTPNTGELFF
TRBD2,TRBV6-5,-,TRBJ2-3,TGTGCCAGCAGAAGGACTAGGGACGCAGATACGCAGTATTTT,CASRRTRDADTQYF